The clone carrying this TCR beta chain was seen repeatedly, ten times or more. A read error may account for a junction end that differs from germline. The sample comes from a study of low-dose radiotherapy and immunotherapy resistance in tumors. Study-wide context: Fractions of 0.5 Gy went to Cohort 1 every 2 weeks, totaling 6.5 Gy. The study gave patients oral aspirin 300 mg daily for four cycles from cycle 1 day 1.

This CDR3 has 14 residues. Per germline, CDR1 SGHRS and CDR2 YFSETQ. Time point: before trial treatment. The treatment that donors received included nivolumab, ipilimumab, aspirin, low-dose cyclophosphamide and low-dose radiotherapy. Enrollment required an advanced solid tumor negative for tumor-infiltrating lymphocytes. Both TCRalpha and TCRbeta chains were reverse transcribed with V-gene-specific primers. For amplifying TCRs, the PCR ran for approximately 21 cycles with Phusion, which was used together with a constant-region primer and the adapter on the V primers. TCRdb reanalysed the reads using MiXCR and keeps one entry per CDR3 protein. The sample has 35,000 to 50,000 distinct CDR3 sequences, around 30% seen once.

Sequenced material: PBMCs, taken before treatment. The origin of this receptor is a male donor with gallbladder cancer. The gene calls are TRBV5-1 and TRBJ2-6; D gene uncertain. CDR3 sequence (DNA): TGCGCCAGCAGCTTCGGTTCTGAGGCCAACGTCCTGACTTTC. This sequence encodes CASSFGSEANVLTF.